Listed below are T cell receptor beta chains from one sample, sequenced in a study of identical twins. TCRdb fed the 5' RACE reads into MiXCR, producing one record per CDR3 protein. This sample has about 890,000 distinct CDR3 sequences, with about 12% found just once. The same sample was also studied in work on yellow fever vaccine responses in identical twins.

The sequencing input was PBMCs. The receptors stem from a woman aged 18-35 years in good health. CDR3s include the opening cysteine and the closing phenylalanine or tryptophan. Each record gives: J gene, V gene, clone size, D gene, CDR3 protein, CDR3 DNA. The D gene is left open where the match is weak. Where a row states a size, it is once, few, many or the class of an expanded clone; other rows omit it.

>TRBJ2-1|TRBV12-3/TRBV12-4|.|TRBD2
CASSFSGRKGNEQFF
TGTGCCAGCAGTTTTAGCGGGAGAAAGGGCAATGAGCAGTTCTTC
>TRBJ1-2|TRBV29-1|few|.
CSVEDRAGYTF
TGCAGCGTTGAGGATCGGGCCGGCTACACCTTC
>TRBJ1-2|TRBV10-3|.|.
CAISGDQPGYTF
TGTGCCATCAGTGGGGACCAGCCTGGCTACACCTTC
>TRBJ2-5|TRBV20-1|.|.
CSARARLAKEQETQYF
TGCAGTGCTAGAGCGAGGCTAGCTAAAGAACAAGAGACCCAGTACTTC
>TRBJ1-5|TRBV28|.|.
CASSFGVRDASGPQHF
TGTGCCAGCAGTTTTGGTGTCAGGGACGCATCAGGGCCCCAGCATTTT
>TRBJ2-7|TRBV4-1|many|.
CASSQVIRNPYEQYF
TGCGCCAGCAGCCAAGTAATTAGGAACCCCTACGAGCAGTACTTC
>TRBJ2-3|TRBV2|few|.
CASKVRITDTQYF
TGTGCCAGCAAGGTTAGAATCACAGATACGCAGTATTTT
>TRBJ1-2|TRBV12-3/TRBV12-4|.|TRBD1
CASSPLPGQSHGYTF
TGTGCCAGCAGTCCCCTCCCGGGACAGTCGCATGGCTACACCTTC
>TRBJ2-2|TRBV12-3/TRBV12-4|many|TRBD1
CASSRGDRTTGELFF
TGTGCCAGCAGCCGAGGGGACAGAACCACCGGGGAGCTGTTTTTT
>TRBJ1-3|TRBV12-3/TRBV12-4|many|.
CASSFGRGSSSGNTIYF
TGTGCCAGCAGTTTCGGGAGAGGGAGCAGCTCTGGAAACACCATATATTTT
>TRBJ2-5|TRBV4-1|few|.
CASSQGTSFSETQYF
TGCGCCAGCAGCCAAGGCACTAGTTTTTCGGAGACCCAGTACTTC
>TRBJ2-5|TRBV7-2|.|.
CASSVRVRETQYF
TGTGCCAGCAGCGTCAGGGTGCGAGAGACCCAGTACTTC
>TRBJ2-3|TRBV7-9|many|.
CASSEGYAGSTDTQYF
TGTGCCAGCAGCGAAGGTTATGCGGGAAGTACAGATACGCAGTATTTT
>TRBJ2-6|TRBV4-2|.|.
CASSQGSSRAGANVLTF
TGTGCCAGCAGCCAAGGTTCTAGTAGAGCTGGGGCCAACGTCCTGACTTTC
>TRBJ2-7|TRBV7-3|.|TRBD2
CASSSRGGEQYF
TGTGCCAGCAGCTCGCGGGGGGGCGAGCAGTACTTC
>TRBJ2-1|TRBV11-2|few|.
CASSRGTNEQFF
TGTGCCAGCAGCCGGGGGACGAATGAGCAGTTCTTC
>TRBJ2-3|TRBV29-1|many|TRBD1
CSVTGTGGGLSTDTQYF
TGCAGCGTAACCGGGACAGGGGGCGGATTGAGCACAGATACGCAGTATTTT
>TRBJ2-1|TRBV24-1|.|.
CATSDFRSVNEQFF
TGTGCCACCAGTGATTTCCGTAGCGTCAATGAGCAGTTCTTC
>TRBJ1-6|TRBV12-3/TRBV12-4|many|TRBD1
CASSPRGSPLHF
TGTGCCAGCAGTCCCAGGGGGTCACCCCTCCACTTT
>TRBJ1-5|TRBV27|many|.
CASSLLAGAGNQPQHF
TGTGCCAGCAGTTTATTAGCAGGGGCTGGCAATCAGCCCCAGCATTTT
>TRBJ2-6|TRBV20-1|few|.
CSAKEAGANVLTF
TGCAGTGCTAAGGAAGCCGGGGCCAACGTCCTGACTTTC
>TRBJ2-3|TRBV7-2|many|TRBD2
CASSLIAGPDTQYF
TGTGCCAGCAGCTTGATAGCGGGGCCAGATACGCAGTATTTT
>TRBJ1-1|TRBV2|few|.
CASSVYHTGPMNTEAFF
TGTGCCAGCAGTGTCTATCACACAGGTCCGATGAACACTGAAGCTTTCTTT